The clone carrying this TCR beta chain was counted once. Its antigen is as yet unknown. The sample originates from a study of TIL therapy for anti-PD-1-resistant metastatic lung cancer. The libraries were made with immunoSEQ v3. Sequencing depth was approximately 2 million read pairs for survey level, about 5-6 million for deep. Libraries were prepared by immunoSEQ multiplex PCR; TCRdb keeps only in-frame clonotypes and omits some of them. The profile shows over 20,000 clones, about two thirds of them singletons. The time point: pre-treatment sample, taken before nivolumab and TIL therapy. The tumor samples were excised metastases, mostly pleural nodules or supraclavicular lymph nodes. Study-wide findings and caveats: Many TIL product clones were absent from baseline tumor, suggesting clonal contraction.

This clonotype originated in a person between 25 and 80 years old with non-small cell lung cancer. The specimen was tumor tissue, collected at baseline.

DNA for the CDR3: TGTGCCAGCAGCTTGAGTCAGGGGAACACTGAAGCTTTCTTT. It yields the protein CASSLSQGNTEAFF. J is TRBJ1-1 and V is TRBV5-4; perhaps TRBD1 as D (5 bases). From germline, CDR1 is SGHNT and CDR2 YYREEE (reference sequence). The V end was cut by 1 base, the J end by 1 base, with 8 bases between. CDR3 length: 14 residues.